The T cell receptor (beta chain) described here comes from a study of blood T cell repertoires in COVID-19. Study details: Specimens from acute and convalescent COVID-19 originated in the United States, Italy and Spain.

CDR1 and CDR2 from the germline V gene are MNHNS and SASEGT. The CDR3 runs 15 residues. V was trimmed by 1 base and J by 5 bases, leaving 14 bases between them. Original processing notes: Reference gene primer amplification in the assay estimated nucleated cell counts. TCRdb's table, derived via immunoSEQ multiplex PCR, lists solely in-frame clones and lacks some. The V and J calls and the clone size are those of that table, but D and trimming were determined from the DNA. The repertoire holds some 68,000 clones, with more than 80% as singletons. The receptor was isolated from a man in his forties or fifties with acute or convalescent COVID-19. V is TRBV6-1 and J is TRBJ2-5, with a tentative D call TRBD2 (7 bases). Sequenced input: peripheral blood. CDR3 sequence (DNA): TGTGCCAGCAGTGAAGGAGGGGGGGACTGGGAGACCCAGTACTTC. This gives the protein CASSEGGGDWETQYF.